The rows below give T cell receptor beta chains drawn from one sample of a study of regulatory and conventional T cells in RAG deficiency. Method: immunoSEQ multiplex PCR; TCRdb's copy keeps in-frame clones and lacks some. The repertoire consists of about 50,000 clones, with 75% to 90% occurring once and the leading ten covering 0.51%. These data are also associated with another study on regulatory T cells.

Sequencing used CD4+ effector T cells sorted from blood. These receptor sequences come from a human donor in good health. The CDR3 runs from the conserved cysteine through the conserved F or W. D genes are given only for firm matches. The size entry is marked missing in some rows and otherwise reads once, few, many or a size class.

TRBJ2-6	-	-	TRBV2	CASTIMGLTGANVLTF	TGTGCCAGCACTATAATGGGGCTTACTGGGGCCAACGTCCTGACTTTC
TRBJ2-3	-	-	TRBV7-6	CASSSRDADTQYF	TGTGCCAGCAGCTCCCGGGACGCAGATACGCAGTATTTT
TRBJ2-5	-	-	TRBV6-6	CASSYTGKETQYF	TGTGCCAGCAGTTACACCGGAAAAGAGACCCAGTACTTC
TRBJ1-3	-	-	TRBV18	CASGSLVSGNTIYF	TGTGCCAGCGGGTCCCTTGTCTCTGGAAACACCATATATTTT
TRBJ1-2	once	-	TRBV4-2	CASSQDRDTLYGYTF	TGTGCCAGCAGCCAAGATAGGGACACCCTCTATGGCTACACCTTC
TRBJ1-1	-	-	TRBV7-9	CASSITELNTEAFF	TGTGCCAGCAGCATCACAGAACTGAACACTGAAGCTTTCTTT
TRBJ2-5	-	-	TRBV10-1	CASSESLRGGQETQYF	TGCGCCAGCAGTGAGTCGCTCAGGGGCGGGCAAGAGACCCAGTACTTC
TRBJ1-1	-	-	TRBV7-9	CASSSPGPEAFF	TGTGCCAGCAGTTCTCCGGGGCCTGAAGCTTTCTTT
TRBJ2-7	-	TRBD2	TRBV9	CASSVFSGGEQYF	TGTGCCAGCAGCGTGTTTAGCGGGGGCGAGCAGTACTTC
TRBJ2-3	-	-	TRBV19	CASSGGRPDTQYF	TGTGCCAGTAGCGGGGGGCGCCCAGATACGCAGTATTTT
TRBJ1-5	few	TRBD1	TRBV19	CASNPLPGTGQGNQPQHF	TGTGCCAGTAATCCCTTACCCGGAACGGGACAGGGGAATCAGCCCCAGCATTTT
TRBJ1-1	-	-	TRBV5-6	CASSLRAREAEAFF	TGTGCCAGCAGCTTGCGGGCCAGGGAGGCTGAAGCTTTCTTT
TRBJ1-2	-	-	TRBV18	CASSPDAGSNYGYTF	TGTGCCAGCTCACCGGATGCAGGTTCTAACTATGGCTACACCTTC
TRBJ1-2	once	-	TRBV11-2	CASSLAGGSMANTF	TGTGCCAGCAGCTTAGCGGGGGGTTCAATGGCTAACACCTTC
TRBJ2-5	-	-	TRBV29-1	CSVGGSLGTQYF	TGCAGCGTTGGGGGCTCGCTGGGGACCCAGTACTTC
TRBJ2-7	-	TRBD1	TRBV7-9	CASSMKGQNYEQYF	TGTGCCAGCAGCATGAAGGGACAGAACTACGAGCAGTACTTC
TRBJ2-1	-	TRBD2	TRBV6-6	CASSYSGGGYNEQFF	TGTGCCAGCAGTTACAGCGGGGGGGGGTACAATGAGCAGTTCTTC
TRBJ2-3	-	-	TRBV10-1	CASSEILDTDTQYF	TGCGCCAGCAGTGAAATCCTAGATACAGATACGCAGTATTTT
TRBJ1-1	-	-	TRBV7-2	CASSLVTGAEAFF	TGTGCCAGCAGCTTAGTCACAGGCGCTGAAGCTTTCTTT
TRBJ2-7	-	-	TRBV27	CASRPRPQGGEQYF	TGTGCCAGCAGACCCAGGCCACAGGGCGGTGAGCAGTACTTC
TRBJ2-1	-	-	TRBV28	CASSLLPDRRKQFF	TGTGCCAGCAGTTTATTGCCCGACAGGCGAAAGCAGTTCTTC
TRBJ1-2	-	TRBD1	TRBV6-1	CASSEAGTGTDGYTF	TGTGCCAGCAGTGAAGCCGGGACAGGGACGGATGGCTACACCTTC
TRBJ1-1	-	-	TRBV27	CASGPGRQNTEAFF	TGTGCCAGCGGACCGGGACGGCAGAACACTGAAGCTTTCTTT
TRBJ1-4	-	-	TRBV28	CASSSGQGYEKLFF	TGTGCCAGCAGTTCGGGGCAGGGTTATGAAAAACTGTTTTTT
TRBJ1-1	once	TRBD1	TRBV28	CASSLWEGAGTEAFF	TGTGCCAGCAGTTTATGGGAGGGGGCGGGCACTGAAGCTTTCTTT
TRBJ2-7	-	TRBD2	TRBV7-9	CASTSDPRLAGVSYEQYF	TGTGCCAGCACTTCCGACCCCCGACTAGCGGGAGTATCCTACGAGCAGTACTTC
TRBJ2-5	once	TRBD1	TRBV29-1	CSVAAFGTDQETQYF	TGCAGCGTGGCCGCTTTTGGGACAGACCAAGAGACCCAGTACTTC
TRBJ2-7	-	TRBD1	TRBV12-5	CASGAGTGDFEQYF	TGTGCTAGTGGTGCCGGGACAGGAGATTTCGAGCAGTACTTC
TRBJ2-1	few	TRBD2	TRBV14	CASSQDLREGLYRSYNEQFF	TGTGCCAGCAGCCAAGATTTGCGGGAGGGCCTCTATCGTTCCTACAATGAGCAGTTCTTC
TRBJ2-5	-	-	TRBV18	CASSRRAESQETQYF	TGTGCCAGCTCCCGGCGGGCGGAGTCACAAGAGACCCAGTACTTC
TRBJ1-1	-	-	TRBV7-9	CASSSVRGVEAFF	TGTGCCAGCAGTTCGGTTCGAGGGGTTGAAGCTTTCTTT
TRBJ1-1	-	-	TRBV5-8	CASSLKGLEAFF	TGTGCCAGCAGCTTGAAAGGGTTAGAAGCTTTCTTT
TRBJ1-3	-	TRBD1	TRBV25-1	CASSDGTGGKNTIYF	TGTGCCAGCAGTGACGGGACAGGTGGCAAGAACACCATATATTTT